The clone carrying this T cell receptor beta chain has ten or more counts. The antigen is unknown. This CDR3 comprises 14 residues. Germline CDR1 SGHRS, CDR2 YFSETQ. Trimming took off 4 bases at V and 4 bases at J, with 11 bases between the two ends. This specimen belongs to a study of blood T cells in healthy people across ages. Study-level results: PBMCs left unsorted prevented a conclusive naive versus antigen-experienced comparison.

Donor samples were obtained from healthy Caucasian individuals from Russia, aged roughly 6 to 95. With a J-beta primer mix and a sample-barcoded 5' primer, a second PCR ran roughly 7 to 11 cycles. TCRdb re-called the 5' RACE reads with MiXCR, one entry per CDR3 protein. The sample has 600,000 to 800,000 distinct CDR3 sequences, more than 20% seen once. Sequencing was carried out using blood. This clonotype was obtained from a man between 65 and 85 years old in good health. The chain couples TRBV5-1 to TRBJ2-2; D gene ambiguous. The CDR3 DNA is TGCGCCAGCAGCCCATCAGGAACCACCGGGGAGCTGTTTTTT. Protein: CASSPSGTTGELFF.